This T cell receptor (beta chain) was captured by sequencing in a study of CD8+CD57+ T cells in acquired aplastic anemia. The overall study: The average for DNA from sorted CD4+ and CD8+ cells was 3 to 3.5 ug. CD4+ reads averaged roughly 9.9 million in healthy donors.

Genomic DNA was employed as the template in profiling TCR beta VDJ and CDR3. MiXCR, applied by TCRdb to the reads, yields one record per CDR3 protein. The data contain just over 400,000 distinct CDR3 sequences, around 72% of them singletons. Concerning this clonotype: What it binds is not known. A junction boundary mismatches the germline segment, possibly from a read error.

The study's findings and limits: Simpson's diversity of CD8+ cells was not significantly different in patients compared with controls.

This CDR3 is built from 15 residues. CDR1 and CDR2 from the germline V gene are SGHRS and YFSETQ. The chain combines TRBV5-1 with TRBJ1-2; D is ambiguous. The receptor comes from a human donor in good health, serving as a control. The sample was sorted CD4+, CD8+, or CD8+CD57+ T cells (not recorded which) from PBMCs. The CDR3 region is CASSQVISRGYGYTF. In DNA, the CDR3 is TGTGCCAGCAGCCAAGTGATTAGCCGTGGTTATGGCTACACCTTC.